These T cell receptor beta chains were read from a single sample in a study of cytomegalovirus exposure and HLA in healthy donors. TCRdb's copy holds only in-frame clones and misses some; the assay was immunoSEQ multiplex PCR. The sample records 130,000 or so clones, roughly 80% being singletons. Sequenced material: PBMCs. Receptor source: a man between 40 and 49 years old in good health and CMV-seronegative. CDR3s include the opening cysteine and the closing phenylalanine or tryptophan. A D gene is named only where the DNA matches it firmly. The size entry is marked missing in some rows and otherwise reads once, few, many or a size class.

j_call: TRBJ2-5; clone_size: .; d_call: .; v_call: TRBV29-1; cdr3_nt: TGCAGCGTTAGCCGACAGTTCCAAGAGACCCAGTACTTC; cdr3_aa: CSVSRQFQETQYF
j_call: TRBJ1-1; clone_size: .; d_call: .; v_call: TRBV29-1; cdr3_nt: TGCAGCGTTGCTAGACAGACAAAAGATTTATACACTGAAGCTTTCTTT; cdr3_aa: CSVARQTKDLYTEAFF
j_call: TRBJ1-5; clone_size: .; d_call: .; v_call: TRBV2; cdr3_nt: TGTGCCAGCAGTGTACAGTTGGTAGGTCAGCCCCAGCATTTT; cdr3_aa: CASSVQLVGQPQHF
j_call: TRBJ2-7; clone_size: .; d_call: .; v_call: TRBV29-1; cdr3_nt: TGCAGCGTTGAAAATAGAGGGTACGAGCAGTACTTC; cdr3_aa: CSVENRGYEQYF
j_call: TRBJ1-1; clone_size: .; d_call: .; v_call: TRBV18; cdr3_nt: TGTGCCAGCTCACTGCGGGGAGATGAGGCTTTCTTT; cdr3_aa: CASSLRGDEAFF
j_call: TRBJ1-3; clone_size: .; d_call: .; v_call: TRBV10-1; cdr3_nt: TGCGCCAGCAGTGATTCCCAGGGGCTATCGGGAAACACCATATATTTT; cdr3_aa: CASSDSQGLSGNTIYF
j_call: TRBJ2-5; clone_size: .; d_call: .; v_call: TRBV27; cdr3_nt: TGTGCCAGCAGTTTGGCGGGGAGAGAGACCCAGTACTTC; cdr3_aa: CASSLAGRETQYF
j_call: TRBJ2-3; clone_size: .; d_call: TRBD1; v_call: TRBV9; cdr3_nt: TGTGCCAGCAGCGTAGCAGGGGGCGCAGATACGCAGTATTTT; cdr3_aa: CASSVAGGADTQYF
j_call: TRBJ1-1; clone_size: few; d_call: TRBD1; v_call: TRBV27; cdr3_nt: TGTGCCAGCAGTTTAATCCAGGGGGCGCTTACTGAAGCTTTCTTT; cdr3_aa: CASSLIQGALTEAFF
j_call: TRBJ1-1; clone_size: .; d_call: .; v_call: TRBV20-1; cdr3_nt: TGCAGTGCTGCAGGGAGGACTGAAGCTTTCTTT; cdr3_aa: CSAAGRTEAFF
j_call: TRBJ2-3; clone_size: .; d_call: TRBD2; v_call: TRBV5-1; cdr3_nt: TGCGCCAGCAGCCCGCCGGCTAGCGGGGTCACAGATACGCAGTATTTT; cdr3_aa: CASSPPASGVTDTQYF
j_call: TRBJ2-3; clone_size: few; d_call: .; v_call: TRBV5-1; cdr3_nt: TGCGCCAGCAGCCCGACCGCGGGCACAGATACGCAGTATTTT; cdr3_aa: CASSPTAGTDTQYF
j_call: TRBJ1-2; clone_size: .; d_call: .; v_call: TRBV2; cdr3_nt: TGTGCCAGCAGTGAAGGGGCGATCGGCTACACCTTC; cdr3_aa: CASSEGAIGYTF
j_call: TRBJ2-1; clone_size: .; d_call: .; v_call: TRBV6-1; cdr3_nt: TGTGCCAGCAGTGAAGGTTGGGCCCAAGAGCAGTTCTTC; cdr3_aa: CASSEGWAQEQFF
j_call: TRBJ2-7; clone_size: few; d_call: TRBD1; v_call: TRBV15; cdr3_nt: TGTGCCACCAGCAGAGCCTTAACAGGGGAAAGCTCCTACGAGCAGTACTTC; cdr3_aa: CATSRALTGESSYEQYF
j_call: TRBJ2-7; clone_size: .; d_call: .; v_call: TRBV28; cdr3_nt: TGTGCCAGCAAACAGTCCTACGAGCAGTACTTC; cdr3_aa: CASKQSYEQYF
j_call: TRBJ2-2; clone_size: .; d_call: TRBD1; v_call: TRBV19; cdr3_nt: TGTGCCACCTACTACAGGGGAACCGGGGAGCTGTTTTTT; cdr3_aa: CATYYRGTGELFF
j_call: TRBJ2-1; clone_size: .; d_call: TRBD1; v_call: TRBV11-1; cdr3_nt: TGTGCCAGCAGCTTCTCCCGGACAGGGGGCAATGAGCAGTTCTTC; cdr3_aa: CASSFSRTGGNEQFF
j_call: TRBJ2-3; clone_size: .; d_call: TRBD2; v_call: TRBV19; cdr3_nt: TGTGCCAGTAGTATGAGGGCTAGCGGGGCTTGGGATACGCAGTATTTT; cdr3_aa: CASSMRASGAWDTQYF
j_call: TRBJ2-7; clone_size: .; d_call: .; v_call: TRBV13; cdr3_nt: TGTGCCAGCAGCTTAGGAGGGGAAGAAACCAGGATATCCTACGAGCAGTACTTC; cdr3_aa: CASSLGGEETRISYEQYF
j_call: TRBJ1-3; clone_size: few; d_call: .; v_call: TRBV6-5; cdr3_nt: TGTGCCAGCAGTTACACAGCCCTCTCTGGAAACACCATATATTTT; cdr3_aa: CASSYTALSGNTIYF
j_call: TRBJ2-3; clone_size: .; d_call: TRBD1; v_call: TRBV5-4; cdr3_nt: TGTGCCCTTCAGAAGGCAGGGGGCTTAGATACGCAGTATTTT; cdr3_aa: CALQKAGGLDTQYF
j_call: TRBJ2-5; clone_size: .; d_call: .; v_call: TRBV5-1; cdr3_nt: TGCGCCAGCAGCTTGGAAGGGGCGGCTGATCAAGAGACCCAGTACTTC; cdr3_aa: CASSLEGAADQETQYF
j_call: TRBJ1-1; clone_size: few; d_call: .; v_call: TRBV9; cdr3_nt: TGTGCCAGCAGCTCCCCCTCCGCTGAAGCTTTCTTT; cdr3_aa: CASSSPSAEAFF
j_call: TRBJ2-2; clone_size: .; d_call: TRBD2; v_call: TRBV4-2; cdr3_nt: TGTGCCAGCAGCCCCAAAGGATCGGGGGGGCTCTCCGGGGAGCTGTTTTTT; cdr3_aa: CASSPKGSGGLSGELFF
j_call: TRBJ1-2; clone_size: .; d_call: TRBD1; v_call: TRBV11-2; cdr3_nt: TGTGCCAGCAGCCCCGTTCGAGGGGGCACTGGCTATGGCTACACCTTC; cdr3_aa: CASSPVRGGTGYGYTF
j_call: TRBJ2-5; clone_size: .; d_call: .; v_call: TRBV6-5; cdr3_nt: TGTGCCAGCAGTTTTCCAGGGGAGACCCAGTACTTC; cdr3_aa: CASSFPGETQYF
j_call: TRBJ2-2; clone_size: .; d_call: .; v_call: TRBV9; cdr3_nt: TGTGCCAGCAGCCTCAGACAGGAAAGCACCGGGGAGCTGTTTTTT; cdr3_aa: CASSLRQESTGELFF
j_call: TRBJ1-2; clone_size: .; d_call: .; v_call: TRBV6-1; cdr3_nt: TGTGCCAGCAGCTATGACAAGAACTATGGCTACACCTTC; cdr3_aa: CASSYDKNYGYTF
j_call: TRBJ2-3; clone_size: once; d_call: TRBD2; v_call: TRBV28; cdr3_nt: TGTGCCAGCAGGGCAAGGGGGCTAGCGGGGGGGCCCGGCACAGATACGCAGTATTTT; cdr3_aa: CASRARGLAGGPGTDTQYF
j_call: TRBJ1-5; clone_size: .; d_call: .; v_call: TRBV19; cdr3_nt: TGTGCCAGTAGTATAGGGCTTCAGCCCCAGCATTTT; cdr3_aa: CASSIGLQPQHF
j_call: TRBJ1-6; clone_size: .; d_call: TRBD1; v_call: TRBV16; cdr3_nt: TGTGCCAGCACCTCGGGACAGGGTGGCCATTCACCCCTCCACTTT; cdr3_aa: CASTSGQGGHSPLHF
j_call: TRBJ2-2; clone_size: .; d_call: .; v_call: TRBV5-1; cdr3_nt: TGCGCCAGCAAGCCAGGGCGGAGCGGGGAGCTGTTTTTT; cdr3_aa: CASKPGRSGELFF
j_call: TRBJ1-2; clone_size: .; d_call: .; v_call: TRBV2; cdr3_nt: TGTGCCAGCAGGGCAGGGCAACGCGGCTACACCTTC; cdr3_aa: CASRAGQRGYTF
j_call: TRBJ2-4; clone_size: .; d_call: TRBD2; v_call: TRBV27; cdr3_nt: TGTGCCAGCAGTAGGGAGGGAACCACCCTGGCCAAAAACATTCAGTACTTC; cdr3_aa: CASSREGTTLAKNIQYF
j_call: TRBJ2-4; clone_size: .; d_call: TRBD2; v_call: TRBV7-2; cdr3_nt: TGTGCCAGCAGCCCCCGGGGTAGCGGGGGAACCCTAGCCAAAAACATTCAGTACTTC; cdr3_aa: CASSPRGSGGTLAKNIQYF